The rows below give T cell receptor beta chains drawn from one sample of a study of CDR3 diversity in severe acne. TCRdb used MiXCR to reprocess the PCR reads, holding one entry per CDR3 protein. Here the sample spans over 90,000 distinct CDR3 sequences, 51% being singletons. Sequencing was carried out using blood. Receptors were obtained from a male donor with acne. Both conserved end residues are part of each CDR3. D genes are given only for firm matches. Only part of the rows carry a size: once, few, many, or a class if the clone is expanded.

V	D	J	length	size	CDR3	DNA
TRBV7-2	NA	TRBJ2-1	12	many	CASSLFKYEQFF	TGTGCCAGCAGCTTATTCAAATATGAGCAGTTCTTC
TRBV29-1	NA	TRBJ2-5	13	NA	CSVEEPPQETQYF	TGCAGCGTTGAAGAACCGCCCCAAGAGACCCAGTACTTC
TRBV25-1	NA	TRBJ1-1	13	NA	CASSADGRSEAFF	TGTGCCAGCAGCGCCGATGGGAGGAGTGAAGCTTTCTTT
TRBV4-3	TRBD2	TRBJ2-7	16	NA	CASSQALGLAGDGQYF	TGCGCCAGCAGCCAAGCCCTCGGGCTAGCGGGAGACGGGCAGTACTTC
TRBV7-9	NA	TRBJ2-7	13	once	CASSPPSSGEQYF	TGTGCCAGCAGCCCCCCCTCTTCGGGCGAGCAGTACTTC
TRBV6-4	NA	TRBJ2-2	13	NA	CTSSDSNTGELFF	TGTACCAGCAGTGACTCGAACACCGGGGAGCTGTTTTTT
TRBV10-3	TRBD1	TRBJ1-1	11	NA	CASSDRGEAFF	TGTGCCAGCAGTGACAGGGGTGAAGCTTTCTTT
TRBV15	NA	TRBJ2-3	13	few	CATSRRGTDTQYF	TGTGCCACCAGCAGACGGGGCACAGATACGCAGTATTTT
TRBV11-2	NA	TRBJ2-1	15	few	CASSPAIQGRHEQFF	TGTGCCAGCAGCCCAGCTATTCAAGGACGGCATGAGCAGTTCTTC
TRBV5-1	NA	TRBJ1-2	13	NA	CASSFEGLQGYTF	TGCGCCAGCAGCTTCGAGGGCCTCCAGGGCTACACCTTC
TRBV5-8	NA	TRBJ2-7	15	many	CASSQDRVPSYEQYF	TGTGCCAGCAGCCAGGACCGTGTCCCGTCCTACGAGCAGTACTTC
TRBV20-1	NA	TRBJ1-4	13	many	CSAPTFRGEKLFF	TGCAGTGCTCCGACCTTTCGGGGGGAAAAACTGTTTTTT
TRBV19	TRBD1	TRBJ2-2	14	many	CASSITGDTGELFF	TGTGCCAGTAGTATAACAGGGGACACCGGGGAGCTGTTTTTT
TRBV7-2	NA	TRBJ2-2	17	once	CASSLAVLVVSGGELFF	TGTGCCAGCAGCTTAGCTGTGCTAGTGGTGTCGGGTGGGGAGCTGTTTTTT
TRBV9	NA	TRBJ2-2	13	NA	CASSVDDPGELFF	TGTGCCAGCAGCGTAGACGATCCCGGGGAGCTGTTTTTT
TRBV19	NA	TRBJ1-5	13	NA	CAGGVGSNQPQHF	TGTGCCGGCGGGGTAGGGAGCAATCAGCCCCAGCATTTT
TRBV5-4	TRBD1	TRBJ2-2	14	NA	CASSTAGGSGELFF	TGTGCCAGCAGCACCGCAGGGGGCTCCGGGGAGCTGTTTTTT
TRBV18	NA	TRBJ2-7	14	many	CASSPLSSGFEQYF	TGTGCCAGCTCACCCCTGTCGTCAGGGTTTGAGCAGTACTTC
TRBV20-1	TRBD1	TRBJ2-7	15	many	CSASRAGTGTYEQYF	TGCAGTGCTAGTCGGGCCGGGACAGGGACCTACGAGCAGTACTTC
TRBV4-1	NA	TRBJ2-1	16	NA	CASSQHGTSSYNEQFF	TGCGCCAGCAGCCAACATGGGACGAGCTCCTACAATGAGCAGTTCTTC
TRBV5-1	NA	TRBJ2-7	12	medium-sized	CASSSTVYEQYF	TGCGCCAGCAGCTCGACAGTTTACGAGCAGTACTTC
TRBV5-1	TRBD2	TRBJ2-1	14	NA	CASSPRGGDGEQFF	TGCGCCAGCAGCCCCCGTGGGGGGGACGGTGAGCAGTTCTTC
TRBV25-1	TRBD2	TRBJ2-7	11	NA	CASSDGLAQYF	TGTGCCAGCAGCGATGGACTAGCCCAGTACTTC
TRBV24-1	NA	TRBJ2-7	16	NA	CATSDLGQGGSYEQYF	TGTGCCACCAGTGATTTGGGGCAGGGAGGCTCCTACGAGCAGTACTTC
TRBV29-1	NA	TRBJ1-1	11	NA	CSVAENTEVFF	TGCAGCGTTGCAGAGAACACTGAAGTTTTCTTT
TRBV7-9	NA	TRBJ2-1	15	many	CASSLGAATYNEQFF	TGTGCCAGCAGCTTAGGAGCGGCGACCTACAATGAGCAGTTCTTC
TRBV10-2	NA	TRBJ2-7	13	NA	CASSQGTTYEQYF	TGCGCCAGCAGCCAAGGAACCACTTACGAGCAGTACTTC
TRBV19	NA	TRBJ1-2	16	NA	CASSSTHQPRNYGYTF	TGTGCCAGCAGTTCCACCCATCAACCCCGTAACTATGGCTACACCTTC
TRBV9	TRBD2	TRBJ2-7	15	NA	CASSVGGAGAYEQYF	TGTGCCAGCAGCGTAGGAGGAGCGGGGGCCTACGAGCAGTACTTC
TRBV25-1	NA	TRBJ1-6	14	NA	CASRPGLTNSPLHF	TGTGCCAGCAGACCGGGACTTACTAATTCACCCCTCCACTTT
TRBV20-1	TRBD2	TRBJ2-2	18	NA	CSARPGGRGSGSTGELFF	TGCAGTGCTAGACCCGGGGGGAGAGGGAGCGGGAGCACCGGGGAGCTGTTTTTT